This TCR beta chain emerged from a study of T cell changes during pregnancy in multiple sclerosis. This clone has only a few counts. Germline lookup yields CDR1 ENHRY and CDR2 SYGVKD. The ends were cut back, 2 bases at V and 0 bases at J, with 13 bases in the middle. The length of the CDR3 is 16 residues. Using immunoSEQ multiplex PCR, the repertoire was profiled, and TCRdb retains in-frame clones only, with some absent. The sample carries about 72,000 clones, around 92% recorded once. The starting material was peripheral blood, obtained in the third trimester of pregnancy. This TCR was sampled from a female donor in good health, enrolled as a control in a pregnancy study. This chain links TRBV10-3 with TRBJ1-2, with D possibly being TRBD1 (6 bases). The CDR3 sequence: CAISEMTGRSNYGYTF. For the CDR3, the DNA is TGTGCCATCAGTGAGATGACAGGCCGCTCTAACTATGGCTACACCTTC.